These T cell receptor beta chains were read from a single sample in a study of shared clonotypes between healthy human individuals. Sequencing used immunoSEQ multiplex PCR; TCRdb keeps in-frame clones, though not all of them. Of hundreds of thousands of clones in the sample, roughly 92% were seen once. Sequencing used naive CD8+ T cells sorted from blood. The origin of the receptors is a young man in good health. Both conserved end residues are part of each CDR3. D genes are given only for firm matches. A row's size may be missing; if present it is once, few, many or a size class.

v_gene: TRBV7-9; j_gene: TRBJ2-2; abundance: NA; d_gene: NA; CDR3nt: TGTGCCAGCAGCTTAATCGGGGGAACCGGGGAGCTGTTTTTT; CDR3aa: CASSLIGGTGELFF
v_gene: TRBV6-5; j_gene: TRBJ2-1; abundance: NA; d_gene: TRBD2; CDR3nt: TGTGCCAGCAGTCCGACTAGCGTAACTAACAATGAGCAGTTCTTC; CDR3aa: CASSPTSVTNNEQFF
v_gene: TRBV6-1; j_gene: TRBJ1-5; abundance: NA; d_gene: TRBD1; CDR3nt: TGTGCCAGCGGGGGACAGCTTCGCAATCAGCCCCAGCATTTT; CDR3aa: CASGGQLRNQPQHF
v_gene: TRBV28; j_gene: TRBJ2-1; abundance: NA; d_gene: NA; CDR3nt: TGTGCCAGCAGTTTGGCAGGGGCTGAGCAGTTCTTC; CDR3aa: CASSLAGAEQFF
v_gene: TRBV9; j_gene: TRBJ2-3; abundance: NA; d_gene: NA; CDR3nt: TGTGCCAGCAGCGGAGAGGTTACTAGCACAGATACGCAGTATTTT; CDR3aa: CASSGEVTSTDTQYF
v_gene: TRBV29-1; j_gene: TRBJ2-2; abundance: NA; d_gene: TRBD1; CDR3nt: TGCAGCGTTGAGGACAGGGGCCCCGGGGAGCTGTTTTTT; CDR3aa: CSVEDRGPGELFF
v_gene: TRBV11-1; j_gene: TRBJ2-1; abundance: NA; d_gene: NA; CDR3nt: TGTGCCAGCAGCTTGCCCCCGGATGAGCAGTTCTTC; CDR3aa: CASSLPPDEQFF
v_gene: TRBV29-1; j_gene: TRBJ2-3; abundance: NA; d_gene: NA; CDR3nt: TGCAGCGTTCCGGCGGGGCTCACAGATACGCAGTATTTT; CDR3aa: CSVPAGLTDTQYF
v_gene: TRBV10-2; j_gene: TRBJ2-1; abundance: NA; d_gene: TRBD1; CDR3nt: TGCGCCAGCACTCCGGGACAGGGGGTGACCCCCTACAATGAGCAGTTCTTC; CDR3aa: CASTPGQGVTPYNEQFF
v_gene: TRBV19; j_gene: TRBJ2-1; abundance: NA; d_gene: TRBD2; CDR3nt: TGTGCCAGTAGTATGGGTAGCGGGAGTATCTCCTACAATGAGCAGTTCTTC; CDR3aa: CASSMGSGSISYNEQFF
v_gene: TRBV4-3; j_gene: TRBJ1-1; abundance: NA; d_gene: NA; CDR3nt: TGCGCCAGCAGCCCACAGGGTGGTGGCACTGAAGCTTTCTTT; CDR3aa: CASSPQGGGTEAFF
v_gene: TRBV6-1; j_gene: TRBJ2-7; abundance: NA; d_gene: NA; CDR3nt: TGTGCCAGCAGTGAAGCAGATTTCGGGGTCCCTTACTTC; CDR3aa: CASSEADFGVPYF
v_gene: TRBV9; j_gene: TRBJ2-1; abundance: NA; d_gene: NA; CDR3nt: TGTGCCAGCAGCGTAGAGAGAGCGTCCTACAATGAGCAGTTCTTC; CDR3aa: CASSVERASYNEQFF
v_gene: TRBV9; j_gene: TRBJ2-2; abundance: NA; d_gene: NA; CDR3nt: TGTGCCAGCAGCGAGGGGGACTACCCAACCGAAGAGCTGTTTTTT; CDR3aa: CASSEGDYPTEELFF
v_gene: TRBV21-1; j_gene: TRBJ1-4; abundance: NA; d_gene: NA; CDR3nt: TGTGCCAGCAGCAAAGGACAGGGGAAGAATGAAAAACTGTTTTTT; CDR3aa: CASSKGQGKNEKLFF
v_gene: TRBV2; j_gene: TRBJ2-7; abundance: NA; d_gene: NA; CDR3nt: TGTGCCAGCAGTGACGGGCCAGGGACCTACGAGCAGTACTTC; CDR3aa: CASSDGPGTYEQYF
v_gene: TRBV6-5; j_gene: TRBJ2-2; abundance: NA; d_gene: NA; CDR3nt: TGTGCCAGCAGTTACGAAAGCGGGAACACCGGGGAGCTGTTTTTT; CDR3aa: CASSYESGNTGELFF
v_gene: TRBV28; j_gene: TRBJ2-1; abundance: once; d_gene: NA; CDR3nt: TGTGCCAGCAGTTTAGACACAAGCTCCTACAATGAGCAGTTCTTC; CDR3aa: CASSLDTSSYNEQFF
v_gene: TRBV9; j_gene: TRBJ2-1; abundance: NA; d_gene: NA; CDR3nt: TGTGCCAGCAGCCGAAGTGCGGGCACTTCCTACAATGAGCAGTTCTTC; CDR3aa: CASSRSAGTSYNEQFF
v_gene: TRBV15; j_gene: TRBJ2-3; abundance: NA; d_gene: NA; CDR3nt: TGTGCCACCAGCGGCAGGGGTGGCGGGCGCCCCTTCATTAGCACAGATACGCAGTATTTT; CDR3aa: CATSGRGGGRPFISTDTQYF
v_gene: TRBV14; j_gene: TRBJ2-2; abundance: NA; d_gene: NA; CDR3nt: TGTGCCAGCAGCCCTCGGACAAGAAACACCGGGGAGCTGTTTTTT; CDR3aa: CASSPRTRNTGELFF
v_gene: TRBV10-1; j_gene: TRBJ2-1; abundance: NA; d_gene: NA; CDR3nt: TGCGCCAGCAGTGAGGTGTCTCGCTCCTACAATGAGCAGTTCTTC; CDR3aa: CASSEVSRSYNEQFF
v_gene: TRBV19; j_gene: TRBJ1-1; abundance: NA; d_gene: NA; CDR3nt: TGTGCCAGTATCGGAACGGCTCGAGCTTTCTTT; CDR3aa: CASIGTARAFF
v_gene: TRBV13; j_gene: TRBJ2-7; abundance: once; d_gene: NA; CDR3nt: TGTGCCAGCAGCTTAGATGGACAGCCCGAGCAGTACTTC; CDR3aa: CASSLDGQPEQYF
v_gene: TRBV27; j_gene: TRBJ1-1; abundance: NA; d_gene: NA; CDR3nt: TGTGCCAGCAGTGCCGGGGGAGCGAACACTGAAGCTTTCTTT; CDR3aa: CASSAGGANTEAFF
v_gene: TRBV4-3; j_gene: TRBJ2-7; abundance: NA; d_gene: TRBD2; CDR3nt: TGCGCCAGCAGCCAAGGGACCCTACCCCTAGCGGGGCTTGGGAGGGAGCAGTACTTC; CDR3aa: CASSQGTLPLAGLGREQYF
v_gene: TRBV7-9; j_gene: TRBJ2-5; abundance: NA; d_gene: NA; CDR3nt: TGTGCCAGCAGCTTAGCGCTTCGGGGGCAGGAGACCCAGTACTTC; CDR3aa: CASSLALRGQETQYF
v_gene: TRBV7-6; j_gene: TRBJ2-1; abundance: NA; d_gene: TRBD2; CDR3nt: TGTGCCAGCAGTCCAGGACTAGCGGGAGTTCGGGATGAGCAGTTCTTC; CDR3aa: CASSPGLAGVRDEQFF
v_gene: TRBV7-9; j_gene: TRBJ2-1; abundance: NA; d_gene: TRBD2; CDR3nt: TGTGCCAGCAGCCCTACTGGGACTAGCGGGAGCGGCAATGAGCAGTTCTTC; CDR3aa: CASSPTGTSGSGNEQFF
v_gene: TRBV11-2; j_gene: TRBJ2-3; abundance: NA; d_gene: NA; CDR3nt: TGTGCCAGCAGCTTAGTGGGGGCTGCAGATACGCAGTATTTT; CDR3aa: CASSLVGAADTQYF
v_gene: TRBV9; j_gene: TRBJ2-1; abundance: NA; d_gene: TRBD2; CDR3nt: TGTGCCAGCAGCCCCTGGGCGGGAGATGAGCAGTTCTTC; CDR3aa: CASSPWAGDEQFF
v_gene: TRBV27; j_gene: TRBJ2-7; abundance: NA; d_gene: NA; CDR3nt: TGTGCCAGCAGTTTAACTACCTCCTACGAGCAGTACTTC; CDR3aa: CASSLTTSYEQYF
v_gene: TRBV9; j_gene: TRBJ2-2; abundance: NA; d_gene: NA; CDR3nt: TGTGCCAGCAGCGAGGGGAACAGGGTTGGCGGGGAGCTGTTTTTT; CDR3aa: CASSEGNRVGGELFF
v_gene: TRBV19; j_gene: TRBJ2-2; abundance: NA; d_gene: NA; CDR3nt: TGTGCCAGTAGTATGGTACCGAACACCGGGGAGCTGTTTTTT; CDR3aa: CASSMVPNTGELFF
v_gene: TRBV5-4; j_gene: TRBJ2-7; abundance: NA; d_gene: NA; CDR3nt: TGTGCCAGCAGCCCGGAGGGCCCGGGGGCCTACGAGCAGTACTTC; CDR3aa: CASSPEGPGAYEQYF
v_gene: TRBV28; j_gene: TRBJ1-2; abundance: NA; d_gene: NA; CDR3nt: TGTGCCAGCAGTTTATCCCCACCCAACTATGGCTACACCTTC; CDR3aa: CASSLSPPNYGYTF
v_gene: TRBV11-2; j_gene: TRBJ2-7; abundance: NA; d_gene: TRBD1; CDR3nt: TGTGCCAGCAGCTTAGGCACAGGGGGCTACGAGCAGTACTTC; CDR3aa: CASSLGTGGYEQYF
v_gene: TRBV6-6; j_gene: TRBJ2-7; abundance: NA; d_gene: TRBD1; CDR3nt: TGTGCCAGCAGTTTTAGACAGGGGTCCCCTTTCTACGAGCAGTACTTC; CDR3aa: CASSFRQGSPFYEQYF
v_gene: TRBV4-1; j_gene: TRBJ1-2; abundance: few; d_gene: TRBD1; CDR3nt: TGCGCCAGCAGCCAAACGGACAGGGTTTATGGCTACACCTTC; CDR3aa: CASSQTDRVYGYTF
v_gene: TRBV7-2; j_gene: TRBJ2-7; abundance: NA; d_gene: NA; CDR3nt: TGTGCCAGCAGCGGATCCGACAGGTTTACCTACGAGCAGTACTTC; CDR3aa: CASSGSDRFTYEQYF
v_gene: TRBV28; j_gene: TRBJ2-7; abundance: NA; d_gene: TRBD2; CDR3nt: TGTGCCAGCAGTTTTAATACCGGGACTAGCGGGGCCTACGAGCAGTACTTC; CDR3aa: CASSFNTGTSGAYEQYF
v_gene: TRBV2; j_gene: TRBJ1-1; abundance: few; d_gene: NA; CDR3nt: TGTGCCAGCCCGCGGGGCACTGAAGCTTTCTTT; CDR3aa: CASPRGTEAFF
v_gene: TRBV6-1; j_gene: TRBJ2-4; abundance: once; d_gene: NA; CDR3nt: TGTGCCAGCAGTGTCCAGGGGGCCAAAAACATTCAGTACTTC; CDR3aa: CASSVQGAKNIQYF
v_gene: TRBV7-6; j_gene: TRBJ2-2; abundance: NA; d_gene: NA; CDR3nt: TGTGCCAGCAGCCCCGACTGGGGCCAGGGGAATACCGGGGAGCTGTTTTTT; CDR3aa: CASSPDWGQGNTGELFF
v_gene: TRBV27; j_gene: TRBJ2-7; abundance: NA; d_gene: TRBD1; CDR3nt: TGTGCCAGCAGTGTATACAGGGGCGGCCCCTACGAGCAGTACTTC; CDR3aa: CASSVYRGGPYEQYF
v_gene: TRBV2; j_gene: TRBJ2-7; abundance: NA; d_gene: TRBD2; CDR3nt: TGTGCCCTAGCCCGACTAGCGGGGGGTTACGAGCAGTACTTC; CDR3aa: CALARLAGGYEQYF
v_gene: TRBV6-6; j_gene: TRBJ2-3; abundance: NA; d_gene: TRBD2; CDR3nt: TGTGCCAGCAAATTGGTAGCGGGAGATGGAGATACGCAGTATTTT; CDR3aa: CASKLVAGDGDTQYF
v_gene: TRBV27; j_gene: TRBJ2-7; abundance: NA; d_gene: TRBD2; CDR3nt: TGTGCCAGCACCTCTGGGACTAGCGACTACGAGCAGTACTTC; CDR3aa: CASTSGTSDYEQYF
v_gene: TRBV29-1; j_gene: TRBJ2-3; abundance: NA; d_gene: NA; CDR3nt: TGCAGCGTTGAAGATTGGGACCCTCAGCCCGATACGCAGTATTTT; CDR3aa: CSVEDWDPQPDTQYF
v_gene: TRBV28; j_gene: TRBJ1-5; abundance: NA; d_gene: TRBD1; CDR3nt: TGTGCCACCGAAGGGACAGATAGCAATCAGCCCCAGCATTTT; CDR3aa: CATEGTDSNQPQHF
v_gene: TRBV7-9; j_gene: TRBJ2-7; abundance: few; d_gene: TRBD2; CDR3nt: TGTGCCAGCACCTCGACTAGCGGGAGGGATCACGAGCAGTACTTC; CDR3aa: CASTSTSGRDHEQYF
v_gene: TRBV6-5; j_gene: TRBJ2-1; abundance: NA; d_gene: TRBD2; CDR3nt: TGTGCCAGCAGTTACTCCAGACTAGCGTACAATGAGCAGTTCTTC; CDR3aa: CASSYSRLAYNEQFF
v_gene: TRBV29-1; j_gene: TRBJ1-4; abundance: NA; d_gene: NA; CDR3nt: TGCAGCGTTGTTTCCTTAGAGGGGTCCAGTACTAATGAAAAACTGTTTTTT; CDR3aa: CSVVSLEGSSTNEKLFF
v_gene: TRBV29-1; j_gene: TRBJ1-2; abundance: NA; d_gene: TRBD1; CDR3nt: TGCAGCGTTGAAGGGGCAAAGGGACAGGCCTATGGCTACACCTTC; CDR3aa: CSVEGAKGQAYGYTF
v_gene: TRBV4-1; j_gene: TRBJ1-5; abundance: NA; d_gene: NA; CDR3nt: TGCGCCAGCAGCCTAGAACCCGAGCAGGGACCCCAGCATTTT; CDR3aa: CASSLEPEQGPQHF
v_gene: TRBV7-8; j_gene: TRBJ1-1; abundance: few; d_gene: NA; CDR3nt: TGTGCCAGCAGCTTAAGGGGGAACACTGAAGCTTTCTTT; CDR3aa: CASSLRGNTEAFF
v_gene: TRBV7-8; j_gene: TRBJ2-2; abundance: once; d_gene: NA; CDR3nt: TGTGCCAGCAGCTTAGACGAGGTATTGCCCGGGGAGCTGTTTTTT; CDR3aa: CASSLDEVLPGELFF